This T cell receptor beta chain is from a study of blood T cell repertoires in COVID-19. Method: immunoSEQ multiplex PCR; TCRdb's copy keeps in-frame clones and lacks some. The sample lists 65,000 to 70,000 clones, 75% to 95% occurring once. Germline V CDR1 and CDR2: MNHEY, SMNVEV (reference sequence). V dropped 3 bases and J dropped 9 bases, with 15 bases sitting between them. The CDR3 loop spans 14 amino acids. The rearrangement joins TRBV27 to TRBJ1-5; D is unresolved. Sequencing was carried out using peripheral blood. The sequence derives from a human donor with active COVID-19. The donor label of this sample is uncertain. The CDR3 region has the DNA TGTGCCAGCAGTTTGCGCAGCGCCAGAGGGCCCCAGCATTTT. This codes for CASSLRSARGPQHF.